A single sample gave rise to the 10 T cell receptor beta chains below, sequenced in a study of cytomegalovirus exposure and HLA in healthy donors. The PCR contained 60 Vbeta and 13 Jbeta primers. TCRdb's table, derived via immunoSEQ multiplex PCR, lists solely in-frame clones and lacks some. The sample lists nearly 110,000 clones; more than 70% were seen once. The sequencing input was PBMCs. The receptor set was obtained from a man between 35 and 55 years old in good health and CMV-seronegative.

This clone was seen only once. J is TRBJ1-1 and V is TRBV6-5, with 7 bases aligning to TRBD1. Germline trimming cut 2 bases from V and 4 bases from J; bases unmatched to any gene: 10. The CDR3 loop spans 16 amino acids. Germline CDR1 MNHEY, CDR2 SVGAGI. CDR3 region: CASSYAGQGVGTEAFF. CDR3 nucleotide sequence: TGTGCCAGCAGTTACGCGGGTCAGGGGGTGGGCACTGAAGCTTTCTTT.

V is TRBV6-1 and J is TRBJ2-7; D remains unclear. This CDR3 is built from 16 residues. Per the germline V gene, CDR1 is MNHNS and CDR2 is SASEGT. Between the trimmed V and J ends, which lost 1 base and 5 bases, there was a span of 18 bases. CDR3 sequence reads: CASSEGYGSLSDEQYF. CDR3 coding DNA: TGTGCCAGCAGTGAAGGGTACGGTTCTTTAAGTGACGAGCAGTACTTC.

J is TRBJ2-7 and V is TRBV10-3; D is undetermined. The CDR3 is 13 residues long. Germline V gene data show CDR1 as ENHRY and CDR2 as SYGVKD. The V and J ends lost 5 bases and 2 bases respectively, with 10 bases between them. The CDR3 DNA sequence: TGTGCCATCAGTCCTTTGAGCCCCTACGAGCAGTACTTC. Translation gives CAISPLSPYEQYF.

V usage is TRBV6-1 and J usage is TRBJ1-1; a weak D match, TRBD1 (5 bases). The germline CDR1 and CDR2 sequences are MNHNS and SASEGT. This CDR3 comprises 13 residues. Trimming cost V 6 bases and J 5 bases, with 13 bases left between them. DNA of the CDR3: TGTGCCAGCAGGCGGTGGGGGGGTACTGAAGCTTTCTTT. Its protein product is CASRRWGGTEAFF.

The rearrangement uses TRBV7-9 and TRBJ2-4, with a possible D match to TRBD1 (6 bases). The CDR3 covers 16 residues. Germline V gives CDR1 SEHNR, CDR2 FQNEAQ (reference sequence). Trimming stripped 5 bases from V and 5 bases from J, with 19 bases between. The CDR3 loop reads CASSESPPAGENIQYF. The CDR3 nucleotides are TGTGCCAGCAGCGAAAGCCCTCCGGCAGGGGAAAACATTCAGTACTTC.

The chain is built from TRBV19 and TRBJ1-5, with D possibly TRBD1 on 6 matching bases. The CDR3 consists of 16 residues. With 4 bases removed from V and 4 bases from J, the gap between germline ends came to 17 bases. Germline V gene sequence: CDR1 LNHDA, CDR2 SQIVND (reference sequence). CDR3 amino acids: CASSRGGASNNQPQHF. Here the CDR3 DNA reads TGTGCCAGTAGTAGGGGGGGGGCGTCAAATAATCAGCCCCAGCATTTT.

The chain employs TRBV2 and TRBJ1-1; a possible D gene is TRBD1 (5 bases). The CDR3 has 14 amino acids. V gave up 7 bases and J gave up 2 bases, with 14 bases separating them. From germline, CDR1 is SNHLY and CDR2 FYNNEI. The CDR3 here is CASNNRRVNTEAFF. For the CDR3, the DNA is TGTGCCAGCAACAACAGGAGAGTTAACACTGAAGCTTTCTTT.

This clone appeared a few times. The V gene is TRBV2, the J gene TRBJ2-1, with no clear D. V was pared by 7 bases and J by 6 bases, with 10 bases between. The germline V gene has CDR1 SNHLY and CDR2 FYNNEI. This CDR3 has 12 residues. The CDR3 protein is CASKNGFNEQFF. The CDR3 DNA reads TGTGCCAGCAAAAACGGTTTCAATGAGCAGTTCTTC.

This chain joins TRBV7-6 and TRBJ2-1; D might be TRBD2 (7 bases). Trimming stripped 0 bases from V and 9 bases from J, with 15 bases between. Germline V gene data show CDR1 as SGHVS and CDR2 as FNYEAQ. The CDR3 has 15 amino acids. For the CDR3, the DNA is TGTGCCAGCAGCTTAGCCGGTGCGGGGGCCTTTGAGCAGTTCTTC. Its translation: CASSLAGAGAFEQFF.

The rearrangement links TRBV5-6 to TRBJ2-4; D unclear. The length of the CDR3 is 16 residues. The V end lost 0 bases, the J end lost 0 bases, and 10 bases lay between the germline ends. From germline, CDR1 is SGHDT and CDR2 YYEEEE. DNA for the CDR3: TGTGCCAGCAGCTTGGGGGCAGCACTAGCCAAAAACATTCAGTACTTC. The encoded protein is CASSLGAALAKNIQYF.